This TCR beta chain was captured by sequencing in a study of CD8 T cells in Susac syndrome. A quantity of roughly 0.5 to 1 ug RNA underwent reverse transcription using random hexamers. An immunoSEQ multiplex PCR amplified TCR beta CDR3 over 54 Vbeta and 13 Jbeta. TCRdb reprocessed the immunoSEQ multiplex PCR reads via MiXCR and lists one record per CDR3 protein. The data contain some 180,000 distinct CDR3 sequences, 91% of them singletons. This clonotype was seen a few times. The antigen is unknown. The CDR3 runs 13 residues. V lost 2 bases to trimming and J lost 3 bases, with 6 bases between them. The V gene's germline CDR1 is LGHDT and CDR2 YNNKEL (reference sequence). Study-level results: Clonal expansion was not seen in any Susac syndrome CD4+ T cell repertoire.

Fulfillment of recently defined diagnostic criteria for definite or probable disease was shown by the patients with Susac syndrome. The TCR originated in a human donor with Susac syndrome. The sample consisted of CD4+ T cells from PBMCs. This chain joins TRBV3-1 and TRBJ2-3; D is possibly TRBD1 (6 bases). Written as DNA, the CDR3 is TGTGCCAGCAGCCAACAGGGGACAGATACGCAGTATTTT. Its protein product is CASSQQGTDTQYF.